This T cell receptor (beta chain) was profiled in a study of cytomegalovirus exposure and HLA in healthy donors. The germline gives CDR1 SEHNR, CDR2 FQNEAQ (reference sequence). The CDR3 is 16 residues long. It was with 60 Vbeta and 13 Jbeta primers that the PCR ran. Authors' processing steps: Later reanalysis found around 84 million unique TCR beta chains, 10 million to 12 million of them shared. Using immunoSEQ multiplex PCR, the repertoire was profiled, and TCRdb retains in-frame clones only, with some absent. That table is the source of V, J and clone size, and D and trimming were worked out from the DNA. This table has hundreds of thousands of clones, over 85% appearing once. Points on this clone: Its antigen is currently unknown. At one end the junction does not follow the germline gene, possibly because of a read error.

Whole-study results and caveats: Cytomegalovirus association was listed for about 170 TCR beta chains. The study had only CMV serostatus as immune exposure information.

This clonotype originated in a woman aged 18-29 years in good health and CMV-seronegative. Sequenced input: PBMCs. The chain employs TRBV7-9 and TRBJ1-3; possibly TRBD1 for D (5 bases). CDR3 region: CSSSLITGYSGNTIYF. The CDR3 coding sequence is TGTTCCAGCAGCTTAATCACAGGCTACTCTGGAAACACCATATATTTT.